Listed below are T cell receptor beta chains from one sample, sequenced in a study of CXCR3-negative and CXCR3-positive naive CD8 T cells. Using the 5' RACE reads, TCRdb records one entry per CDR3 protein without DNA. Its table records about 120,000 distinct CDR3 sequences. The sequencing input was naive CXCR3+ CD8+ T cells from blood. These receptors came from a human donor in good health. Some clones in this sample may be carry-over from other donors' samples. Each CDR3 is given with its conserved first and last residue.

TRBJ2-7	TRBV27	CASSFGRGLGEQYF
TRBJ2-5	TRBV5-5	CASSLVEDQETQYF
TRBJ2-1	TRBV5-6	CASSIEGLSSF
TRBJ2-3	TRBV20-1	CSARDSAGGLTDTQYF
TRBJ2-7	TRBV29-1	CSVVPAGYYEQYF
TRBJ2-3	TRBV4-3	CASSPEAGIDATDTQYF
TRBJ2-7	TRBV9	CASSGRDSDLYEQYF
TRBJ2-1	TRBV28	CASSLSTDKFF
TRBJ1-1	TRBV7-9	CASSYPRGRWDTEAFF
TRBJ2-7	TRBV9	CASSVGQGVDEQYF
TRBJ2-3	TRBV7-9	CASSPREMSTDTQYF
TRBJ2-2	TRBV12-3/TRBV12-4	CASSLIGQQNTGELFF
TRBJ2-3	TRBV7-3	CASRSSSTDTQYF
TRBJ2-1	TRBV19	CASSDGQPSGNRNEQFF
TRBJ2-7	TRBV2	CASIRSDYEQYF
TRBJ2-1	TRBV27	CASSLSTGTDNEQFF
TRBJ2-3	TRBV20-1	CSASILAGGPDTQYF